This T cell receptor beta chain was obtained from a study of T-cell memory formation after mild COVID-19. Study as a whole: Each donor largely had its own TCR clusters. Study results and limitations: A subset of responding clones appeared in pre-infection memory, suggesting cross-reactive memory joined. Among contracting clones, CD4+ were mainly CM/EM and CD8+ enriched in EMRA.

Trimming removed 7 bases from V and 5 bases from J, with 17 bases in between. Germline loops: CDR1 GTSNPN, CDR2 SVGIG (reference sequence). This CDR3 region has 13 residues. With constant-segment primers, 5'RACE yielded cDNA libraries of TCR alpha and TCR beta that carried sample barcodes and UMIs. MiXCR, run by TCRdb on the 5' RACE reads, gives a single entry per CDR3 protein. The data show 200,000 to 250,000 distinct CDR3 sequences, around 9.1% seen once. Of note for this clonotype: Its antigen is undetermined.

The genes are TRBV30 and TRBJ1-1; D ambiguous. The sample consisted of PBMCs or a T cell subset sorted from them (not recorded which). This receptor was obtained from a man between 18 and 29 years old who had mild COVID-19 (a few samples of this study predate the infection). Cell type and time point are not known. CDR3 in DNA: TGTGCCTTACAGAGGGCGGGAAAAACTGAAGCTTTCTTT. Protein: CALQRAGKTEAFF.